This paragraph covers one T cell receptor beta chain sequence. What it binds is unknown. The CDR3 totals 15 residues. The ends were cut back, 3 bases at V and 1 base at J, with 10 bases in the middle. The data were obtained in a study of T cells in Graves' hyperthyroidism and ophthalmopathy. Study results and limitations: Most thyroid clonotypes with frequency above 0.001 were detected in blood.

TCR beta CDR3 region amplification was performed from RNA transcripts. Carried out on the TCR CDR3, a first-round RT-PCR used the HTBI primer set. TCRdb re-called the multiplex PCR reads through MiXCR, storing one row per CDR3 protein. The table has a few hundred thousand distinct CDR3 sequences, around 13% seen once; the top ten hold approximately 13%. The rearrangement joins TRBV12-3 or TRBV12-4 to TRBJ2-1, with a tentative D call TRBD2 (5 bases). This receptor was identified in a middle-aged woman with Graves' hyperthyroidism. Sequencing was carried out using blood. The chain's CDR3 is CASSLGAESYNEQFF. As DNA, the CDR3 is TGTGCCAGCAGTTTGGGAGCGGAATCCTACAATGAGCAGTTCTTC.